This entry features one TCR beta chain sequence. Antigen unknown. This table comes from immunoSEQ multiplex PCR, and its TCRdb copy is limited to in-frame clones, with some not included. The table includes some 110,000 clones, roughly nine tenths detected once. This entry belongs to a study of PD-1 blockade in classical Hodgkin lymphoma. Study-level background: Each patient was given nivolumab 3 mg/kg through a vein every 2 weeks.

Study findings and constraints: Baseline TCR diversity was reportedly lower in newly diagnosed patients than healthy donors. Complete responders possessed baseline diversity comparable to newly diagnosed patients.

Specified time point: cycle 4 day 1 (C4D1), after 5 to 7 weeks of nivolumab. The patients all showed relapse after autologous stem cell transplantation, while their brentuximab vedotin exposure varied. Germline V CDR1 and CDR2: PRHDT, FYEKMQ (reference sequence). V was pared by 3 bases and J by 0 bases, with 12 bases between. This CDR3 comprises 15 residues. This receptor was taken from a human donor with classical Hodgkin lymphoma. The V gene is TRBV13, the J gene TRBJ2-7; weak D call: TRBD2 (6 bases). This specimen consisted of peripheral blood mononuclear cells (PBMCs), obtained before the fourth cycle of nivolumab. In nucleotides, the CDR3 is TGTGCCAGCAGCTTCCTAGCGACTTACTCCTACGAGCAGTACTTC. The encoded protein is CASSFLATYSYEQYF.